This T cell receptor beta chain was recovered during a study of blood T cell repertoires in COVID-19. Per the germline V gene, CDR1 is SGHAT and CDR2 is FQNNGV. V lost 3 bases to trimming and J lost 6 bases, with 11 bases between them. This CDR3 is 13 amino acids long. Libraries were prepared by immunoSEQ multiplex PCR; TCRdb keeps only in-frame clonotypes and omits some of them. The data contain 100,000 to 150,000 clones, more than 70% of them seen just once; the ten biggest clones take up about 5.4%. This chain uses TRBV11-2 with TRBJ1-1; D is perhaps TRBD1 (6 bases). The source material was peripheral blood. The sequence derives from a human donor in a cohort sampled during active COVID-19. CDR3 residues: CASSFSGVSEAFF. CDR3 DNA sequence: TGTGCCAGCAGCTTTTCAGGGGTTTCTGAAGCTTTCTTT.